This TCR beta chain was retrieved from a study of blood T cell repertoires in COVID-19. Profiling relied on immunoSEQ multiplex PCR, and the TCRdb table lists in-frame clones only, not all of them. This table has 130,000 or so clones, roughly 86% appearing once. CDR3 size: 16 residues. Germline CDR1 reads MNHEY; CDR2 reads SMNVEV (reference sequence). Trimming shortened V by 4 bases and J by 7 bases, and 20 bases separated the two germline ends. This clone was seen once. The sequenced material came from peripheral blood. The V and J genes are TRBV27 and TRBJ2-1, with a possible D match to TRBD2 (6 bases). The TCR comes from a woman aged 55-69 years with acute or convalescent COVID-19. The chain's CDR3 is CASSSPLARSVNEQFF. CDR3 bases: TGTGCCAGCAGTTCCCCTCTAGCGAGGTCCGTAAATGAGCAGTTCTTC.